This T cell receptor beta chain was profiled in a study of blood T cells in healthy people across ages. Findings and limits, study-wide: Comparison with aged donors showed that long-lived donors had more naive CD4+ cells and higher diversity.

No fewer than 7 million PBMCs went into each sample. Together with a sample-barcoded 5' primer, a J-beta primer mix was included in a second PCR lasting about 7 to 12 cycles. MiXCR was run by TCRdb on the 5' RACE reads, yielding one entry per CDR3 protein. The data hold roughly 800,000 distinct CDR3 sequences, with 20% to 30% observed a single time. V lost 4 bases and J 0 bases, leaving 14 bases between the germline ends. The CDR3 loop spans 16 amino acids. Germline values: CDR1 SGHRS, CDR2 YFSETQ. Of note for this clonotype: Its matching antigen is unknown.

Another study also made use of these data, one on T cells of mothers and their children.

V usage is TRBV5-1 and J usage is TRBJ2-1; D is perhaps TRBD1 (6 bases). The sample taken for sequencing was blood. This receptor was identified in a boy aged 5-17 years in good health. CDR3 amino acids: CASSPGTFGSYNEQFF. The CDR3 DNA follows: TGCGCCAGCAGCCCGGGGACATTCGGCTCCTACAATGAGCAGTTCTTC.